The next 3 T cell receptor beta chains were all read from a single sample in a study of blood T cell repertoires in COVID-19. The protocol was immunoSEQ multiplex PCR, while the TCRdb copy is restricted to in-frame clones and leaves out a portion. The sample has approximately 490,000 clones, 75% to 90% seen once. The material sequenced was PBMCs or T cells enriched from blood (not recorded which). These receptors came from a woman aged 55-70 years who had recovered from COVID-19.

This clone was counted a single time. The chain has TRBV28 and TRBJ2-1, with 13 bases that match TRBD2. CDR1 is MDHEN and CDR2 is SYDVKM in the germline V gene. The CDR3 covers 21 residues. V trimming: 6 bases; J trimming: 0 bases; junction bases outside the gene matches: 17. The CDR3 region has the DNA TGTGCCAGCAGGGGCCAGGGTTGGACTAGCGGGGGCCCGAGCTCCTACAATGAGCAGTTCTTC. It yields the protein CASRGQGWTSGGPSSYNEQFF. The whole variable domain, filled in from reference TRBV28 and TRBJ2-1, reads DVKVTQSSRYLVKRTGEKVFLECVQDMDHENMFWYRQDPGLGLRLIYFSYDVKMKEKGDIPEGYSVSREKKERFSLILESASTNQTSMYLCASRGQGWTSGGPSSYNEQFFGPGTRLTVL.

V is TRBV9 and J is TRBJ1-2; 8 nucleotides align to TRBD1. The CDR3 runs to 15 residues. The V gene's germline CDR1 is SGDLS and CDR2 YYNGEE. V lost 4 bases and J lost 0; bases outside the gene matches: 5. The DNA for the CDR3 is TGTGCCAGCAGCCCCTCAGGGGGCACTAACTATGGCTACACCTTC. It specifies CASSPSGGTNYGYTF.

The chain uses TRBV6-5 and TRBJ1-1, with a tentative D call TRBD1 (5 bases). The V end lost 2 bases, the J end lost 4 bases, and 8 bases lay between the germline ends. CDR3 size: 13 residues. CDR1 and CDR2 from the germline V gene are MNHEY and SVGAGI. The CDR3 sequence is CASSYIRGTEAFF. As DNA, the CDR3 is TGTGCCAGCAGTTACATTAGGGGCACTGAAGCTTTCTTT.